The 24 T cell receptor beta chains in this list originate from one sample, sequenced in a study. TCRdb's table, derived via immunoSEQ multiplex PCR, lists solely in-frame clones and lacks some. The repertoire holds under 55,000 clones, with 85% to 95% as singletons. Sequencing input: PBMCs. The source is a man aged 35 to 55 with rheumatoid arthritis.

CDR3 residues: CSVEDTLPYGYTF. The CDR3 bases are TGCAGCGTTGAGGACACACTTCCCTATGGCTACACCTTC. The V call is TRBV29-1, the J call TRBJ1-2, with a weak D call TRBD1 (5 bases). V lost 3 bases to trimming and J lost 4 bases, with 12 bases between them. Looked up from germline, CDR1 is SQVTM and CDR2 is ANQGSEA. This CDR3 region has 13 residues.

The V gene is TRBV7-9, the J gene TRBJ2-1, with a weak D call TRBD1 (5 bases). Germline CDR1 SEHNR, CDR2 FQNEAQ (reference sequence). Trimming took off 5 bases at V and 2 bases at J, with 13 bases between the two ends. The CDR3 is made up of 15 amino acids. CDR3 DNA: TGTGCCAGCAGCAAAAGGGGCGACACCTACAATGAGCAGTTCTTC. Its protein product is CASSKRGDTYNEQFF.

The chain uses TRBV18 and TRBJ1-1; 11 bases are a match to TRBD1. The J segment lost 4 bases and the V segment lost 0 bases, leaving 4 bases of the junction unmatched. The CDR3 extends over 16 amino acids. Germline CDR1 is KGHSH and CDR2 is LQKENI. The DNA of the CDR3 is TGTGCCAGCTCACCACCGGACAGGGGGCCCGGCACTGAAGCTTTCTTT. Translating it yields CASSPPDRGPGTEAFF.

The genes are TRBV2 and TRBJ2-7, with TRBD1 matching over 7 bases. Germline trimming cut 7 bases from V and 6 bases from J; bases unmatched to any gene: 9. CDR3 length: 13 amino acids. Germline V gene sequence: CDR1 SNHLY, CDR2 FYNNEI. This CDR3 reads CASTEDRVTEQYF. DNA for the CDR3: TGTGCCAGCACCGAAGACAGGGTAACCGAGCAGTACTTC.

The chain uses TRBV6-5 and TRBJ1-5; TRBD1 matches at 8 bases. Germline values: CDR1 MNHEY, CDR2 SVGAGI. With V trimmed by 6 bases and J by 1 base, 2 bases remained unmatched. CDR3 length: 14 amino acids. CDR3 loop: CASRTGGSNQPQHF. The CDR3 DNA reads as TGTGCCAGCAGAACAGGGGGGAGCAATCAGCCCCAGCATTTT.

The gene calls are TRBV7-2 and TRBJ1-3; tentative D call: TRBD1 (6 bases). Germline CDR1 and CDR2: SGHTA and FQGNSA. The CDR3 totals 17 residues. The V end was cut by 5 bases, the J end by 4 bases, with 21 bases between. The CDR3, as DNA: TGTGCCAGCAGCGGGAAATCCAGGGGTTTTGGAGGAAACACCATATATTTT. Translating it yields CASSGKSRGFGGNTIYF.

V and J are TRBV15 and TRBJ1-4; maybe TRBD1 (6 bases). The germline V gene encodes CDR1 LNHNV and CDR2 YYDKDF (reference sequence). V lost 0 bases and J 6 bases, leaving 11 bases between the germline ends. The CDR3 has 15 amino acids. The CDR3: CATSRDGTSHEKLFF. CDR3 coding DNA: TGTGCCACCAGCAGAGATGGGACATCTCATGAAAAACTGTTTTTT. Full variable domain (missing parts from reference TRBV15 and TRBJ1-4): DAMVIQNPRYQVTQFGKPVTLSCSQTLNHNVMYWYQQKSSQAPKLLFHYYDKDFNNEADTPDNFQSRRPNTSFCFLDIRSPGLGDTAMYLCATSRDGTSHEKLFFGSGTQLSVL.

This sequence joins TRBV6-5 and TRBJ2-1, with 11 nucleotides matching TRBD2. This CDR3 has 14 amino acids. The V gene's germline CDR1 is MNHEY and CDR2 SVGAGI. The junction had 3 bases not matched to a gene; V was cut back by 4 bases and J by 7 bases. The CDR3 nucleotides are TGTGCCAGCAGTTTAGCGGGAGGGCCTAATGAGCAGTTCTTC. Its translation is CASSLAGGPNEQFF.

The chain carries TRBV12-3 or TRBV12-4 and TRBJ1-2; D is unresolved. Trimming took 5 bases from V and 8 from J, leaving 12 bases between them. The CDR3 is 12 amino acids. The CDR3 coding sequence is TGTGCCAGCAGTCCGGTGATGTGGGGCTACACCTTC. It yields the protein CASSPVMWGYTF.

CDR3 region: CASSIHRANTEAFF. The CDR3 region has the DNA TGTGCCAGTAGTATTCATCGGGCGAACACTGAAGCTTTCTTT. The genes are TRBV19 and TRBJ1-1; D remains unclear. Per germline, CDR1 LNHDA and CDR2 SQIVND (reference sequence). This CDR3 contains 14 residues. Trimming left V 3 bases short and J 1 base short, with 9 bases between. The full variable domain, rest sourced from reference TRBV19 and TRBJ1-1, is DGGITQSPKYLFRKEGQNVTLSCEQNLNHDAMYWYRQDPGQGLRLIYYSQIVNDFQKGDIAEGYSVSREKKESFPLTVTSAQKNPTAFYLCASSIHRANTEAFFGQGTRLTVV.

This chain joins TRBV19 and TRBJ2-6; tentatively, D is TRBD1 (5 bases). The CDR3 loop spans 15 amino acids. The V end lost 3 bases, the J end lost 3 bases, and 9 bases lay between the germline ends. In germline, CDR1 is LNHDA, CDR2 SQIVND (reference sequence). The CDR3 region is CASSIQGVGANVLTF. CDR3 sequence (DNA): TGTGCCAGTAGTATTCAAGGGGTTGGGGCCAACGTCCTGACTTTC. Combining the CDR3 with reference TRBV19 and TRBJ2-6 gives the whole variable domain DGGITQSPKYLFRKEGQNVTLSCEQNLNHDAMYWYRQDPGQGLRLIYYSQIVNDFQKGDIAEGYSVSREKKESFPLTVTSAQKNPTAFYLCASSIQGVGANVLTFGAGSRLTVL.

The gene calls are TRBV7-2 and TRBJ1-6; D not certain. V was cut by 5 bases and J by 8 bases, with 13 bases left in between. Per the germline V gene, CDR1 is SGHTA and CDR2 is FQGNSA. The CDR3 runs to 14 residues. The CDR3 coding sequence is TGTGCCAGCAGCAATGAGGGCTGGGATTCACCCCTCCACTTT. It encodes CASSNEGWDSPLHF.

CDR3 bases: TGTGCCAGCAGCTTAGGGGGGCGAAACACTGAAGCTTTCTTT. Amino acids: CASSLGGRNTEAFF. The V and J genes are TRBV7-9 and TRBJ1-1, with D possibly being TRBD1 (6 bases). Deletions cut 1 base from V and 2 bases from J, with 8 bases between. From germline, CDR1 is SEHNR and CDR2 FQNEAQ (reference sequence). The CDR3 runs to 14 residues. Full variable domain (remainder filled in from reference TRBV7-9 and TRBJ1-1): DTGVSQNPRHKITKRGQNVTFRCDPISEHNRLYWYRQTLGQGPEFLTYFQNEAQLEKSRLLSDRFSAERPKGSFSTLEIQRTEQGDSAMYLCASSLGGRNTEAFFGQGTRLTVV.

This chain links TRBV14 with TRBJ1-4; D remains unclear. The CDR3 loop spans 13 amino acids. Trimming stripped 1 base from V and 8 bases from J, with 8 bases between. Germline assignment: CDR1 SGHDN and CDR2 FVKESK. This chain's CDR3 is CASSQALGEKLFF. The CDR3 DNA is TGTGCCAGCAGCCAAGCCCTTGGGGAAAAACTGTTTTTT.

J is TRBJ2-2 and V is TRBV7-6; D uncertain. Deletions cut 2 bases from V and 0 bases from J, with 10 bases between. In germline, CDR1 is SGHVS, CDR2 FNYEAQ. The CDR3 is 16 amino acids. This CDR3 reads CASSLNLGANTGELFF. CDR3 sequence (DNA): TGTGCCAGCAGCTTAAACCTAGGCGCGAACACCGGGGAGCTGTTTTTT. The full variable domain, completed using reference TRBV7-6 and TRBJ2-2, is GAGVSQSPRYKVTKRGQDVALRCDPISGHVSLYWYRQALGQGPEFLTYFNYEAQQDKSGLPNDRFSAERPEGSISTLTIQRTEQRDSAMYRCASSLNLGANTGELFFGEGSRLTVL.

This clone was picked up one time. This chain links TRBV7-8 with TRBJ1-4; D not resolved. This CDR3 is built from 18 residues. Germline lookup yields CDR1 SGHVS and CDR2 FQNEAQ. V was cut by 0 bases and J by 4 bases, with 18 bases left in between. The CDR3 loop reads CASSLAVIGEYSNEKLFF. Written as DNA, the CDR3 is TGTGCCAGCAGCTTAGCGGTCATTGGGGAGTATAGTAATGAAAAACTGTTTTTT.

The V gene is TRBV11-3, the J gene TRBJ2-7; 13 positions match TRBD2. Germline values: CDR1 SGHNT, CDR2 YENEEA. The V and J ends lost 7 bases and 6 bases, in that order; junction bases with no gene match: 12. CDR3 length: 16 residues. In DNA, the CDR3 is TGTGCCAGCACCACCACAGGACTAGCGGGAGTAGGCGAGCAGTACTTC. As protein: CASTTTGLAGVGEQYF.

J is TRBJ1-5 and V is TRBV28; TRBD1 is a possible D gene (6 bases). Germline V CDR1 and CDR2: MDHEN, SYDVKM. This CDR3 contains 14 residues. Trimming stripped 6 bases from V and 5 bases from J, with 14 bases between. For the CDR3, the DNA is TGTGCCAGCAGCTCGTACAGGGCCTATCAGCCCCAGCATTTT. It specifies CASSSYRAYQPQHF.

The rearrangement joins TRBV19 to TRBJ1-5, with D possibly being TRBD1 (6 bases). Looked up from germline, CDR1 is LNHDA and CDR2 is SQIVND (reference sequence). The V gene lost 6 bases and the J gene lost 0 bases, with 15 bases spanning the gap. The CDR3 sequence is 16 residues long. The CDR3 is CASSRRTEYSNQPQHF. The DNA of the CDR3 is TGTGCCAGTAGCCGCCGGACAGAGTATAGCAATCAGCCCCAGCATTTT.

The rearrangement uses TRBV7-3 and TRBJ2-1; D not certain. Germline V lookup: CDR1 SGHTA, CDR2 FQGTGA. The CDR3 is made up of 13 amino acids. Trimming removed 0 bases from V and 8 bases from J, with 8 bases in between. The chain's CDR3 is CASSLTLRDEQFF. The CDR3 DNA sequence: TGTGCCAGCAGCTTAACTCTTAGGGATGAGCAGTTCTTC.

By share, this clone ranks as medium-sized. Other nucleotide sequences from this sample produce the same CDR3. The CDR3 region is CASSLRGTEAFF. CDR3 in DNA: TGTGCCAGCAGCTTGCGTGGGACGGAAGCTTTCTTT. The chain uses TRBV5-6 and TRBJ1-1; possible D gene TRBD1, 5 bases. The CDR3 runs 12 residues. The V end lost 1 base, the J end lost 8 bases, and 9 bases lay between the germline ends. Looked up from germline, CDR1 is SGHDT and CDR2 is YYEEEE.

This clone appeared a single time. V is TRBV5-1 and J is TRBJ1-2, with TRBD1 identical over 8 bases. Germline V gene sequence: CDR1 SGHRS, CDR2 YFSETQ. Unmatched junction bases numbered 17, after V lost 4 bases and J lost 12 bases. The length of the CDR3 is 15 residues. The CDR3 here is CASSPAYPGGEEHTF. CDR3 nucleotide sequence: TGCGCCAGCAGCCCAGCATACCCAGGGGGCGAAGAGCACACCTTC.

This rearrangement joins TRBV5-6 to TRBJ1-2; 9 nucleotides align to TRBD1. Trimming took 2 bases from V and 5 from J; bases not matched to a gene: 7. The CDR3 has 15 residues. The germline CDR1 and CDR2 sequences are SGHDT and YYEEEE. CDR3 region: CASSFGQGKYYGYTF. Written as DNA, the CDR3 is TGTGCCAGCAGCTTCGGACAGGGGAAATATTATGGCTACACCTTC.

This chain links TRBV10-2 with TRBJ1-1; D is unclear. CDR3 length: 14 residues. CDR1 and CDR2 from the germline V gene are WSHSY and SAAADI. Trimming removed 6 bases at V and 1 base at J, with 12 bases between. CDR3 in DNA: TGCGCCAGCAGCGCCAGGACGGGGAACACTGAAGCTTTCTTT. Translation gives CASSARTGNTEAFF.